The present T cell receptor beta chain was sequenced within a study of shared clonotypes between healthy human individuals. Study-wide findings and caveats: An anticipated effect of sequencing depth on clonotype sharing among donors was recognized. Genetic and exposure-history diversity was limited by the few donors.

On this clone itself: Antigen: not known.

Extraction of genomic DNA in unsorted samples used approximately 100 million PBMCs. Repertoires were generated with immunoSEQ multiplex PCR, while TCRdb's copy carries only in-frame clones and drops some. The top ten hold about 12% of the sample, which has around 510,000 clones, around 80% seen once. The sequenced material came from PBMCs. This clonotype was sampled from a woman between 35 and 50 years old in good health. Some clones in this sample may be carry-over from other donors' samples.

The CDR3: CASTSLAGDTGELFF. As DNA, the CDR3 is TGTGCCAGCACTTCTCTAGCGGGGGACACCGGGGAGCTGTTTTTT. The chain has TRBV25-1 and TRBJ2-2, with 10 nucleotides matching TRBD2. The CDR3 sequence is 15 residues long. The V and J ends lost 7 bases and 3 bases, in that order; junction bases with no gene match: 5. Germline CDR1 MGHDK, CDR2 SYGVNS.